One sample yielded the 14 T cell receptor beta chains listed below, sequenced in a study of CD8 T cells in ankylosing spondylitis. TCRdb recomputed calls from the 5' RACE reads with MiXCR, one row per CDR3 protein. The sample includes roughly 150,000 distinct CDR3 sequences, roughly 34% seen only once; the top ten take around 6.2%. Input material: synovial fluid, either unsorted or a sorted T cell fraction (not recorded which). The receptors shown here come from a male donor with ankylosing spondylitis.

The chain joins TRBV30 to TRBJ2-1, with 8 bases lining up with TRBD2. This CDR3 is 13 amino acids long. V lost 5 bases to trimming and J lost 8 bases; unmatched junction nucleotides: 8. Germline values: CDR1 GTSNPN, CDR2 SVGIG (reference sequence). CDR3 residues: CAWAGTSMHEQFF. Here the CDR3 DNA reads TGTGCCTGGGCCGGGACTAGTATGCATGAGCAGTTCTTC.

CDR3 sequence (DNA): TGTGCCAGCTCCACGCCGGGACAGGGGACGGATACGCAGTATTTT. This translates into CASSTPGQGTDTQYF. The chain is built from TRBV11-2 and TRBJ2-3; 10 bases are shared with TRBD1. The ends lost 8 bases at V and 6 bases at J; junction bases unmatched: 11. Germline CDR1 reads SGHAT; CDR2 reads FQNNGV. This CDR3 region has 15 residues.

The V and J genes are TRBV10-3 and TRBJ2-3; D might be TRBD2 (5 bases). Germline CDR1 and CDR2: ENHRY and SYGVKD. The CDR3 spans 13 residues. The V gene lost 3 bases and the J gene lost 5 bases, with 9 bases spanning the gap. The CDR3: CAISEGAEDTQYF. The CDR3 nucleotides read TGTGCCATCAGTGAAGGAGCGGAAGATACGCAGTATTTT.

The J gene is TRBJ2-5, the V gene TRBV20-1; tentatively, D is TRBD2 (5 bases). Germline values: CDR1 DFQATT, CDR2 SNEGSKA (reference sequence). The length of the CDR3 is 13 residues. In DNA, the CDR3 is TGCAGCTTCCACGCTCCCCGAGGGGAGACCCAGTACTTC. This gives the protein CSFHAPRGETQYF.

The J gene is TRBJ2-3, the V gene TRBV20-1; D remains unclear. The CDR3 runs to 14 residues. The V end was cut by 6 bases, the J end by 5 bases, with 18 bases between. CDR1 and CDR2 (germline): DFQATT, SNEGSKA (reference sequence). The CDR3, as DNA: TGCAGTGCACCCCAAGGCCTTATAGGAGATACGCAGTATTTT. It specifies CSAPQGLIGDTQYF.

This sequence joins TRBV6-1 and TRBJ2-1; TRBD2 is a possible D gene (5 bases). CDR1 and CDR2 (germline): MNHNS, SASEGT. V dropped 5 bases and J dropped 13 bases, with 21 bases sitting between them. The CDR3 is made up of 14 amino acids. CDR3 sequence: CASSRAARGLGQFF. The CDR3, as DNA: TGTGCCAGCAGTCGCGCGGCACGCGGACTGGGTCAGTTCTTC.

This clonotype was recorded at least ten times. The J gene is TRBJ1-6, the V gene TRBV13, with D perhaps matching TRBD1 (6 bases). Trimming removed 4 bases from V and 0 bases from J, with 13 bases in between. Germline assignment: CDR1 PRHDT and CDR2 FYEKMQ (reference sequence). This CDR3 is 17 amino acids long. Here the CDR3 DNA reads TGTGCCAGCAGCTCCACTCTGGACAGCTCCTATAATTCACCCCTCCACTTT. Protein sequence: CASSSTLDSSYNSPLHF.

This clonotype was detected once. The chain employs TRBV7-9 and TRBJ2-1; D unresolved. Trimming cost V 1 base and J 7 bases, with 17 bases left between them. The CDR3 sequence is 16 residues long. Per germline, CDR1 SEHNR and CDR2 FQNEAQ (reference sequence). This CDR3 reads CASSLGAPLPQNEQFF. The DNA of the CDR3 is TGTGCCAGCAGCTTAGGGGCGCCTCTACCTCAGAATGAGCAGTTCTTC.

J is TRBJ2-3 and V is TRBV28; unclear D gene. The CDR3 has 13 residues. With 5 bases removed from V and 6 bases from J, the gap between germline ends came to 12 bases. Per germline, CDR1 MDHEN and CDR2 SYDVKM. The CDR3 DNA is TGTGCCAGCAGTCGTCCCCCCGGGGATACGCAGTATTTT. It translates to CASSRPPGDTQYF.

V usage is TRBV4-1 and J usage is TRBJ1-1; D is uncertain. Germline CDR1 MGHRA, CDR2 YSYEKL. Trimming took off 5 bases at V and 1 base at J, with 5 bases between the two ends. The CDR3 totals 12 residues. The CDR3 protein is CASSGKNTEAFF. As DNA, the CDR3 is TGCGCCAGCAGCGGGAAGAACACTGAAGCTTTCTTT.

The genes are TRBV28 and TRBJ2-4; D not certain. The V end lost 3 bases, the J end lost 0 bases, and 6 bases lay between the germline ends. This CDR3 comprises 14 residues. CDR1 is MDHEN and CDR2 is SYDVKM in the germline V gene. The CDR3 loop is CASSLRQAKNIQYF. CDR3 coding DNA: TGTGCCAGCAGTTTGAGGCAAGCCAAAAACATTCAGTACTTC.

The rearrangement uses TRBV20-1 and TRBJ1-6; D is unclear. The CDR3 length is 14 residues. Trimming took off 6 bases at V and 5 bases at J, with 14 bases between the two ends. Germline lookup yields CDR1 DFQATT and CDR2 SNEGSKA (reference sequence). The CDR3 here is CSAPGGWNNSPLHF. CDR3 nucleotide sequence: TGCAGTGCCCCCGGTGGGTGGAATAATTCACCCCTCCACTTT.

The gene calls are TRBV3-1 and TRBJ2-1; 7 nucleotides align to TRBD2. Trimming took 8 bases from V and 9 from J; bases not matched to a gene: 10. CDR1 and CDR2 (germline): LGHDT, YNNKEL (reference sequence). This CDR3 has 13 amino acids. CDR3 sequence: CASQFDSGGEQFF. The CDR3 DNA reads as TGTGCCAGCCAGTTTGACTCGGGGGGTGAGCAGTTCTTC.

The sample holds a few counts of this clonotype. The gene calls are TRBV11-2 and TRBJ1-4; a possible D gene is TRBD1 (5 bases). With 5 bases removed from V and 13 bases from J, the gap between germline ends came to 23 bases. The CDR3 length is 15 residues. Germline V CDR1 and CDR2: SGHAT, FQNNGV. The chain's CDR3 is CASSPVGGRRGGLFF. The DNA for the CDR3 is TGTGCCAGCAGCCCCGTGGGCGGAAGGAGGGGAGGACTGTTTTTT.